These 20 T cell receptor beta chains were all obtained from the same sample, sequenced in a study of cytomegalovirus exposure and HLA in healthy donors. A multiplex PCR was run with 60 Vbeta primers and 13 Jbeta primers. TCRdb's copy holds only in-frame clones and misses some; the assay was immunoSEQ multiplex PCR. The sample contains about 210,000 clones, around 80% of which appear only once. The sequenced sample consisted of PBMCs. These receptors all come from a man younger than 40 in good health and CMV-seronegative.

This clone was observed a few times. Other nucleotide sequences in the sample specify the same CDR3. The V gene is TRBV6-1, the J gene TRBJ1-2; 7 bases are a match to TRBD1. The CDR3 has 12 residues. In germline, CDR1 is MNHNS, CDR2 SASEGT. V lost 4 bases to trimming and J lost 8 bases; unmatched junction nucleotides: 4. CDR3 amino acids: CASSAGGGGYTF. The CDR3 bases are TGTGCCAGCAGTGCGGGAGGGGGCGGCTACACCTTC.

The CDR3 sequence is CAGTSEDRKETQYF. In DNA, the CDR3 is TGTGCCGGGACATCGGAAGACCGAAAAGAGACCCAGTACTTC. V is TRBV6-1 and J is TRBJ2-5; D is perhaps TRBD1 (6 bases). CDR3 length: 14 amino acids. Germline V gives CDR1 MNHNS, CDR2 SASEGT. The V end was cut by 11 bases, the J end by 3 bases, with 19 bases between.

For the CDR3, the DNA is TGCGCCAGCAGTGAGTGGAGCACGAGCTCCTACGAGCAGTACTTC. It yields the protein CASSEWSTSSYEQYF. This chain uses TRBV10-2 with TRBJ2-7; D unresolved. Germline lookup yields CDR1 WSHSY and CDR2 SAAADI. Trimming removed 1 base from V and 0 bases from J, with 10 bases in between. The CDR3 loop spans 15 amino acids.

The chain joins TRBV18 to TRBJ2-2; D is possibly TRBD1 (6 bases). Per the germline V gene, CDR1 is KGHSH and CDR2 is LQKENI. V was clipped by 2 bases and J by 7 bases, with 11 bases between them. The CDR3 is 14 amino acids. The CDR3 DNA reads TGTGCCAGCTCACCAACAGGGATTGGCGGGGAGCTGTTTTTT. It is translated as CASSPTGIGGELFF.

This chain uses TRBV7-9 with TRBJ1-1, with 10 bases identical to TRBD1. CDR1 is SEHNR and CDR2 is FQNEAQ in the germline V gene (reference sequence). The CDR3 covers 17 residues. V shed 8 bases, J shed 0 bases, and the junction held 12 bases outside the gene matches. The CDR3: CASSQGGQGIMNTEAFF. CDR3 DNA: TGTGCCAGCTCTCAAGGGGGACAGGGGATTATGAACACTGAAGCTTTCTTT.

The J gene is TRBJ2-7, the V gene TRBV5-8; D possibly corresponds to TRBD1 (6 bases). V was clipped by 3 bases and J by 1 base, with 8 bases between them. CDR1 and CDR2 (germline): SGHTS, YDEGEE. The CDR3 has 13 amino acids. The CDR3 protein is CASSSTGSYEQYF. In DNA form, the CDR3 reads TGTGCCAGCAGCTCGACAGGATCCTACGAGCAGTACTTC.

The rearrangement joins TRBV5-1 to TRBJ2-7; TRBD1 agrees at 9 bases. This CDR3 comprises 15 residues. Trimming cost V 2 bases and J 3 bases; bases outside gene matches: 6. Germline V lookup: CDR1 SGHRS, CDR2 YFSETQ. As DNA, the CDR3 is TGCGCCAGCAGCTTTGGACAGGGGATTATCTACGAGCAGTACTTC. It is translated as CASSFGQGIIYEQYF.

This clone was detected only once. The CDR3 region is CASRSSGNSYEQYF. CDR3 DNA: TGTGCCAGCAGATCCTCGGGGAACTCCTACGAGCAGTACTTC. The V and J genes are TRBV7-2 and TRBJ2-7; D perhaps matches TRBD2 (5 bases). CDR1 and CDR2 (germline): SGHTA, FQGNSA. Between the trimmed V and J ends, which lost 6 bases and 0 bases, there was a span of 12 bases. This CDR3 contains 14 residues.

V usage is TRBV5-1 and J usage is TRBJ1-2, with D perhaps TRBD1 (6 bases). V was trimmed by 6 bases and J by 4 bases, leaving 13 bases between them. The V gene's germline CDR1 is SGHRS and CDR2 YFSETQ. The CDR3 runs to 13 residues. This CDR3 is CASTQGQAYGYTF. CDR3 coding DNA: TGCGCCAGCACCCAGGGGCAGGCCTATGGCTACACCTTC.

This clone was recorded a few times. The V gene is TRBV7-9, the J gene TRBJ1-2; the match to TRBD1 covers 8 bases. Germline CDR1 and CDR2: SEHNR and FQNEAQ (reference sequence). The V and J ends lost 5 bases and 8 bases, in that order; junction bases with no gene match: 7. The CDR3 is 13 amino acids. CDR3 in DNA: TGTGCCAGCAGCAACGGACAGGGTTTCGGCTACACCTTC. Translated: CASSNGQGFGYTF.

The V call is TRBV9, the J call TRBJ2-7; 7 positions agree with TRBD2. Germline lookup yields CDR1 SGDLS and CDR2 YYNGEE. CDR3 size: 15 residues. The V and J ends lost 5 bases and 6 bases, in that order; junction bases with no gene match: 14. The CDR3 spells CASSTTVGGIREQYF. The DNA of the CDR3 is TGTGCCAGCAGTACAACCGTGGGAGGGATTCGCGAGCAGTACTTC.

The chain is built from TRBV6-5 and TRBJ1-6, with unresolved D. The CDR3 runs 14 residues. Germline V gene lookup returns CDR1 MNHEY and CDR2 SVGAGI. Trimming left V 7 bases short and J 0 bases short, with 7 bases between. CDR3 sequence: CASTRSSYNSPLHF. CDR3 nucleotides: TGTGCCAGCACCAGAAGCTCCTATAATTCACCCCTCCACTTT.

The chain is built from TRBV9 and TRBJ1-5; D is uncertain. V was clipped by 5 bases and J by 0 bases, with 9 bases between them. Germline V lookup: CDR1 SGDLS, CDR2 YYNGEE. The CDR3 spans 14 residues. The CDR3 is CASSRGDSNQPQHF. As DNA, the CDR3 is TGTGCCAGCAGTCGGGGAGATAGCAATCAGCCCCAGCATTTT.

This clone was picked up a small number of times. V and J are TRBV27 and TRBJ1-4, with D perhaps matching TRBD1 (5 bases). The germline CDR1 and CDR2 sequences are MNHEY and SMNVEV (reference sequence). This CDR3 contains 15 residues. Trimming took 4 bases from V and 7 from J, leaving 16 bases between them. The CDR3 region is CASSSGREETEKLFF. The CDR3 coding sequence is TGTGCCAGCAGTTCGGGGCGGGAGGAGACTGAAAAACTGTTTTTT.

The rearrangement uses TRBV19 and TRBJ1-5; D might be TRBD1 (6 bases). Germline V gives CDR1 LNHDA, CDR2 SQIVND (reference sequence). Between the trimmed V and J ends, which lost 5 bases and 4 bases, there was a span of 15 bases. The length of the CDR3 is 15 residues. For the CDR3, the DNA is TGTGCCAGTAGTCGCCAAGGGGGGGTTAATCAGCCCCAGCATTTT. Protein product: CASSRQGGVNQPQHF. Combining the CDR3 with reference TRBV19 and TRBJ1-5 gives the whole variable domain DGGITQSPKYLFRKEGQNVTLSCEQNLNHDAMYWYRQDPGQGLRLIYYSQIVNDFQKGDIAEGYSVSREKKESFPLTVTSAQKNPTAFYLCASSRQGGVNQPQHFGDGTRLSIL.

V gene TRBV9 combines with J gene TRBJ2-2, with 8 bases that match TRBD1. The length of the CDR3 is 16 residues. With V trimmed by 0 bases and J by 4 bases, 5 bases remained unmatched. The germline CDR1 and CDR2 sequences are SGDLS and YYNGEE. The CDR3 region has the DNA TGTGCCAGCAGCGTAGGCAGGGGGCAAAGCACCGGGGAGCTGTTTTTT. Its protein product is CASSVGRGQSTGELFF.

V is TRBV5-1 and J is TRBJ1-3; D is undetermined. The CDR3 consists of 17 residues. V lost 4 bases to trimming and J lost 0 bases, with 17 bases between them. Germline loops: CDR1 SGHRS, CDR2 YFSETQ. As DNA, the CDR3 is TGCGCCAGCAGCCCCCAGCCAGGCCGCAGCTCTGGAAACACCATATATTTT. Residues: CASSPQPGRSSGNTIYF. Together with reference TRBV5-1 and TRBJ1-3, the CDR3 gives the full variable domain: KAGVTQTPRYLIKTRGQQVTLSCSPISGHRSVSWYQQTPGQGLQFLFEYFSETQRNKGNFPGRFSGRQFSNSRSEMNVSTLELGDSALYLCASSPQPGRSSGNTIYFGEGSWLTVV.

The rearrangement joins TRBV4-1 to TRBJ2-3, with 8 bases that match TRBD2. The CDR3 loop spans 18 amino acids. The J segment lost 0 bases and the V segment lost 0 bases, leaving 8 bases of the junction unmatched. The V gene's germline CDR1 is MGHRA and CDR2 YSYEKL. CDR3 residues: CASSQDSGGAYSTDTQYF. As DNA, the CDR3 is TGCGCCAGCAGCCAAGATTCCGGGGGGGCCTATAGCACAGATACGCAGTATTTT.

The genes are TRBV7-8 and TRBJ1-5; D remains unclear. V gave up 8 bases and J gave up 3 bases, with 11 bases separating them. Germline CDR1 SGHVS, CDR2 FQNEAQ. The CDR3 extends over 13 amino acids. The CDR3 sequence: CASAGENNQPQHF. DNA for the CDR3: TGTGCCAGCGCGGGTGAAAACAATCAGCCCCAGCATTTT.

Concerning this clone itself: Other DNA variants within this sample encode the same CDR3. This chain's CDR3 is CATLRDSASQTQYF. CDR3 DNA sequence: TGTGCCACCCTCCGAGACTCAGCCAGTCAGACCCAGTACTTC. The V gene is TRBV2, the J gene TRBJ2-5; the D is unclear. CDR1 is SNHLY and CDR2 is FYNNEI in the germline V gene. V was clipped by 10 bases and J by 6 bases, with 21 bases between them. The CDR3 covers 14 residues.